This T cell receptor beta chain appears in the sequencing data of a study of radiotherapy plus CTLA-4 blockade in lung cancer (dated by TCRdb to 2016 to 2019). Turning to the overall study: Objective responses were observed in approximately 17% of enrolled patients, and disease control was achieved in about 32%. Overall study results and their limits: After treatment with radiotherapy and ipilimumab, TCR clones that came from tumors expanded in the peripheral blood. The strongest predictors of response were reported to be early dynamic shifts in blood T cell clones along with a rise in serum interferon-beta following radiation.

The method was the immunoSEQ multiplex PCR assay. TCRdb re-hosts the immuneACCESS table, in-frame sequences only. Its copies lack some clones; in the studies checked, an unresolved V gene accounts for under half of them, and the cause for the rest is not known. The sample records about 40,000 clones, 65% to 90% of which are singletons. The leading ten clones occupy approximately 23% of the sample. About this clone itself: Its antigen target is currently unknown. No base-level quality is on record; no much larger clone is a single base apart.

Focal radiation therapy combined with CTLA-4 blockade (ipilimumab) was tested in patients with chemo-refractory metastatic non-small-cell lung cancer. The CDR3 holds 15 amino acids from the cysteine to the phenylalanine. CDR3 DNA is the only sequence kept; it has 45 bases, read in frame from the first base. Trimming removed 5 bases from V and 2 bases from J, leaving 15 bases between the germline ends. As encoded in the germline V gene, CDR1 is SGHTA while CDR2 is FQGNSA. The sequences come from peripheral blood, collected from a patient treated with radiotherapy plus ipilimumab. This sequence uses TRBV7-2 and TRBJ2-5; matching of 5 bases hints at TRBD2 as the D gene. The receptor was derived from a human donor with non-small cell lung cancer whose response to radiotherapy plus ipilimumab could not be evaluated. Read as DNA, the sequence is TGTGCCAGCAGCCCTCGGAGTAGCGCACAAGAGACCCAGTACTTC. Its amino acids are CASSPRSSAQETQYF.